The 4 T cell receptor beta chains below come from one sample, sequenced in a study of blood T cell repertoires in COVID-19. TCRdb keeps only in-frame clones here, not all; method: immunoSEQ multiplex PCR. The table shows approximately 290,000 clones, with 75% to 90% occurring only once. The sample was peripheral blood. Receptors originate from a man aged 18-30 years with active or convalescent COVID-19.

The CDR3 protein is CASSSGGDEQFF. The CDR3 region has the DNA TGTGCCAGCAGCTCGGGGGGGGATGAGCAGTTCTTC. This chain uses TRBV12-3 or TRBV12-4 with TRBJ2-1; 8 nucleotides align to TRBD2. This CDR3 contains 12 residues. Germline trimming cut 6 bases from V and 8 bases from J; bases unmatched to any gene: 3.

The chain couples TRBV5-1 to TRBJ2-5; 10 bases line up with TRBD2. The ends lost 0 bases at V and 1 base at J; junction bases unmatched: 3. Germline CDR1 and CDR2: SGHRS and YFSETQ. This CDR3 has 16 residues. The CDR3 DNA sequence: TGCGCCAGCAGCTTGGTGTTAGCGGGGGGCCAAGAGACCCAGTACTTC. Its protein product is CASSLVLAGGQETQYF.

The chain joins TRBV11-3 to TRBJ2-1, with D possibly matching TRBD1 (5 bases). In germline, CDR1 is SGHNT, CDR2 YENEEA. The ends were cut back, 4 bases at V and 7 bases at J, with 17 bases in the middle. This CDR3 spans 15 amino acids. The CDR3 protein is CASSSTPDRLNEQFF. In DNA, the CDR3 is TGTGCCAGCAGCTCCACCCCCGACAGACTGAATGAGCAGTTCTTC.

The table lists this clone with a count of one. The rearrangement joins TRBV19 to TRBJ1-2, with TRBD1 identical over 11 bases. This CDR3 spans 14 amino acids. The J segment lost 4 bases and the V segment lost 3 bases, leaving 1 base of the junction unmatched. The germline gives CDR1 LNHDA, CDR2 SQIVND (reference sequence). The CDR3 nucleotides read TGTGCCAGTAGTATGGACAGGGGGCTCTATGGCTACACCTTC. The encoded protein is CASSMDRGLYGYTF. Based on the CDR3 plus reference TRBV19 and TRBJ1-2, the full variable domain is DGGITQSPKYLFRKEGQNVTLSCEQNLNHDAMYWYRQDPGQGLRLIYYSQIVNDFQKGDIAEGYSVSREKKESFPLTVTSAQKNPTAFYLCASSMDRGLYGYTFGSGTRLTVV.